Listed below are T cell receptor beta chains from one sample, sequenced in a study of cytomegalovirus exposure and HLA in healthy donors. Sequencing was performed with immunoSEQ multiplex PCR; in TCRdb, only in-frame clones are kept and a portion is missing. This table holds some 200,000 clones, about 81% found once. Sequences were obtained from PBMCs. These receptors all stem from a woman aged 18-30 years in good health and CMV-seronegative. The CDR3 runs from the conserved cysteine through the conserved F or W.

TRBJ2-1	TRBV18	CASSPPGQEYNEQFF
TRBJ2-1	TRBV19	CASRPTGGSYNEQFF
TRBJ2-1	TRBV7-9	CASSLLGAGTSGDNEQFF
TRBJ1-1	TRBV19	CASSISRGNTEAFF
TRBJ2-7	TRBV29-1	CSVFGASGTYEQYF
TRBJ1-6	TRBV6-6	CASSTPGGSPLHF
TRBJ2-1	TRBV1	CTSSQASSSGIKIYNEQFF
TRBJ1-3	TRBV2	CASSEVGQLSGNTIYF
TRBJ2-7	TRBV7-6	CASSQASGVYEQYF
TRBJ1-1	TRBV6-5	CASSYSWGDTEAFF
TRBJ2-7	TRBV10-1	CASSETVASLQYF
TRBJ1-5	TRBV10-3	CAISEDYTGGQPQHF
TRBJ2-2	TRBV11-2	CASSRQGATGELFF
TRBJ1-1	TRBV25-1	CASSGYGTGTEAFF
TRBJ2-6	TRBV6-1	CASSEGFSAAGANVLTF
TRBJ2-3	TRBV7-7	CASSLGLSTDTQYF
TRBJ1-2	TRBV6-1	CASSEMDRLWGYTF
TRBJ2-1	TRBV19	CASSVTSGNNEQFF
TRBJ2-5	TRBV4-2	CASSPLAGGPDQYF
TRBJ1-1	TRBV30	CAWSNQAPNTEAFF
TRBJ1-2	TRBV6-4	CASSDSVAANYGYTF
TRBJ1-4	TRBV7-6	CASSPGTGVEKLFF
TRBJ2-7	TRBV5-1	CASSLAKSSGRTPYEQYF
TRBJ1-3	TRBV6-1	CASSDRDRGNTIYF
TRBJ2-3	TRBV6-1	CASRRDRGADTQYF
TRBJ2-7	TRBV28	CASKPWGGSRYEQYF
TRBJ2-1	TRBV28	CASSFGGGGRDEQFF
TRBJ2-5	TRBV11-1	CASSLFNAGAETQYF
TRBJ2-7	TRBV6-1	CASSDPSASSYEQYF
TRBJ2-1	TRBV21-1	CASSLGQSSYNEQFF
TRBJ1-4	TRBV6-6	CASSKFLQGAGEKLFF
TRBJ2-1	TRBV11-3	CASSSNGAPQFF
TRBJ2-7	TRBV28	CASSFPSGIYSYEQYF
TRBJ2-5	TRBV5-1	CASSWRPSEETQYF
TRBJ2-1	TRBV2	CASSPSEGEQFF
TRBJ2-6	TRBV28	CASRTGGGLSGANVLTF
TRBJ2-4	TRBV5-1	CASSLVGVAKNIQYF
TRBJ2-3	TRBV7-9	CASSSGTPSSTDTQYF
TRBJ2-7	TRBV14	CASSRSLRAYEQYF
TRBJ2-1	TRBV10-2	CASSVAGDEQFF
TRBJ1-5	TRBV7-9	CSSSLTGYSNQPQHF
TRBJ2-1	TRBV5-5	CASSIRGFYNEQFF